The 7 T cell receptor beta chains listed next were all sequenced from one sample in a study of OX40 agonist ivuxolimab in advanced cancers. Some clones are missing from TCRdb's copy, which holds only in-frame ones; the method was immunoSEQ multiplex PCR. The sample carries 20,000 to 25,000 clones, 73% recorded once. The sample here was CD4+ or CD8+ T cells sorted from blood, taken in a trial of the OX40 agonist ivuxolimab. Every receptor here comes from an adult with an advanced solid tumor such as melanoma, head and neck, liver or kidney cancer.

This clone was counted a few times. The chain recombines TRBV29-1 with TRBJ1-1; 7 nucleotides match TRBD1. CDR1 and CDR2 (germline): SQVTM, ANQGSEA. The CDR3 is made up of 15 amino acids. The trim removed 0 bases at V and 6 bases at J, leaving 10 bases unmatched. Written as DNA, the CDR3 is TGCAGCGTTGAAGATCCGGGACAGCGATTCTCTGAAGCTTTCTTT. It codes for CSVEDPGQRFSEAFF.

This clone showed up just a few times. The V call is TRBV7-9, the J call TRBJ1-2; the match to TRBD1 covers 10 bases. Losses at the gene ends were 5 bases for V and 2 bases for J; bases not matched to a gene: 8. CDR3 length: 16 amino acids. Germline CDR1 reads SEHNR; CDR2 reads FQNEAQ (reference sequence). The CDR3 coding sequence is TGTGCCAGCAGCAGTCTACCGGGACAGGGGAACTATGGCTACACCTTC. It is translated as CASSSLPGQGNYGYTF.

V usage is TRBV11-2 and J usage is TRBJ2-7; 8 bases map to TRBD1. V shed 2 bases and J 2 bases; nucleotides not matched to a gene: 2. Germline-derived CDR1 and CDR2 are SGHAT and FQNNGV. The CDR3 is 14 amino acids. This chain's CDR3 is CASSLMTGAYEQYF. CDR3 DNA sequence: TGTGCCAGCAGCTTAATGACAGGGGCCTACGAGCAGTACTTC.

This rearrangement joins TRBV6-5 to TRBJ2-1, with TRBD1 matching 8 bases. The trim removed 2 bases at V and 14 bases at J, leaving 8 bases unmatched. Germline CDR1 is MNHEY and CDR2 is SVGAGI. The CDR3 runs 13 residues. CDR3 coding DNA: TGTGCCAGCAGTTACACAGGGGGTGGCCGGGAGTTCTTC. As protein: CASSYTGGGREFF.

In its sample, this clone was seen once. The rearrangement joins TRBV11-2 to TRBJ2-7, with D possibly called TRBD1 or TRBD2 (6 bases each). V lost 7 bases, J lost 2 bases, and 21 bases lay in between. CDR3 length: 16 amino acids. Germline lookup yields CDR1 SGHAT and CDR2 FQNNGV. The DNA for the CDR3 is TGTGCCAGCAAACTAGGGGGGTCAGGGTTGACCTACGAGCAGTACTTC. Translated: CASKLGGSGLTYEQYF.

Worth noting for this clone: Other DNA sequences of this sample code for an identical CDR3. The V call is TRBV7-9, the J call TRBJ2-7, with a weak D call TRBD1 (5 bases). This CDR3 spans 13 amino acids. V lost 3 bases and J 6 bases, leaving 12 bases between the germline ends. Germline assignment: CDR1 SEHNR and CDR2 FQNEAQ (reference sequence). For the CDR3, the DNA is TGTGCCAGCAGCTTCGGGCAGGGCGGCGAGCAGTACTTC. Protein: CASSFGQGGEQYF.

The chain employs TRBV7-6 and TRBJ2-3, with unresolved D. The germline V gene encodes CDR1 SGHVS and CDR2 FNYEAQ. The CDR3 sequence is 14 residues long. With 4 bases removed from V and 2 bases from J, the gap between germline ends came to 10 bases. The CDR3 here is CASSYARITDTQYF. The CDR3 nucleotides are TGTGCCAGCAGCTACGCGCGGATCACAGATACGCAGTATTTT.